This entry lists 4 T cell receptor beta chains sequenced from one sample in a study of OX40 agonist ivuxolimab in advanced cancers. Only in-frame clones appear in the TCRdb table, and some are missing; sequencing was by immunoSEQ multiplex PCR. The table includes over 90,000 clones, 86% detected once. Material: CD4+ or CD8+ T cells sorted from blood, obtained in a trial of the OX40 agonist ivuxolimab. These TCRs come from an adult with an advanced solid tumor such as melanoma, head and neck, liver or kidney cancer.

The rearrangement links TRBV13 to TRBJ2-3; D gene ambiguous. This CDR3 has 14 residues. The ends were cut back, 2 bases at V and 1 base at J, with 7 bases in the middle. The germline gives CDR1 PRHDT, CDR2 FYEKMQ (reference sequence). The CDR3 region is CASSLIAGTDTQYF. In DNA, the CDR3 is TGTGCCAGCAGCTTAATAGCAGGCACAGATACGCAGTATTTT.

The chain is built from TRBV5-1 and TRBJ2-2, with D perhaps matching TRBD2 (7 bases). Trimming took off 2 bases at V and 2 bases at J, with 10 bases between the two ends. The CDR3 totals 15 residues. Per germline, CDR1 SGHRS and CDR2 YFSETQ. The DNA for the CDR3 is TGCGCCAGCAGCTTCGGGGGGCTTAACACCGGGGAGCTGTTTTTT. It translates to CASSFGGLNTGELFF.

The chain recombines TRBV30 with TRBJ2-5; the D gene is possibly TRBD2 (6 bases). TRBJ2-7 matches the DNA end more closely, so the J call is doubtful. The CDR3 covers 15 residues. Germline V gene lookup returns CDR1 GTSNPN and CDR2 SVGIG (reference sequence). The CDR3 bases are TGTGCCTGGAGTCGGGGGAGGATTAGTATCTACGAGCAGTACTTC. Translation gives CAWSRGRISIYEQYF.

This chain connects TRBV5-1 to TRBJ1-1; 12 bases align to TRBD1. The CDR3 extends over 16 amino acids. V shed 3 bases, J shed 5 bases, and the junction held 8 bases outside the gene matches. Germline loops: CDR1 SGHRS, CDR2 YFSETQ. The CDR3 coding sequence is TGCGCCAGCAGCTCGGGACAGGGGGCGCCTACTACTGAAGCTTTCTTT. It codes for CASSSGQGAPTTEAFF. The full variable domain, in which reference TRBV5-1 and TRBJ1-1 provide the parts outside the CDR3, is KAGVTQTPRYLIKTRGQQVTLSCSPISGHRSVSWYQQTPGQGLQFLFEYFSETQRNKGNFPGRFSGRQFSNSRSEMNVSTLELGDSALYLCASSSGQGAPTTEAFFGQGTRLTVV.